The rows below give T cell receptor beta chains drawn from one sample of a study of T cell responses to AZD1222 COVID-19 vaccine. The table came from immunoSEQ multiplex PCR; TCRdb's copy has only in-frame clones and leaves some out. The sample holds some 84,000 clones; 70% to 90% are singletons and the top ten take 12%. The specimen was peripheral blood, collected 28 days after the second AZD1222 dose. The receptors originated from an adult who received the AZD1222 COVID-19 vaccine. CDR3s include the opening cysteine and the closing phenylalanine or tryptophan. The order of the fields is V gene, clone size, J gene, D gene, CDR3 DNA, CDR3 protein. A D gene is named only where the DNA matches it firmly. Clone size appears in some rows only: once, few, many, or a class for an expanded clone.

>TRBV2|-|TRBJ2-3|-
TGTGCCAGCAAGAGGGGACTTCTACTAGTCACAGATACGCAGTATTTT
CASKRGLLLVTDTQYF
>TRBV7-8|-|TRBJ1-2|-
TGTGCCAGCAGCCCCGACAGAAACTATGGCTACACCTTC
CASSPDRNYGYTF
>TRBV28|few|TRBJ2-7|-
TGTGCCAGCAGTTGGGGCAACGCCTACGAGCAGTACTTC
CASSWGNAYEQYF
>TRBV5-8|-|TRBJ1-1|-
TGTGCCAGCTCTTATATAGCTGAAGCTTTCTTT
CASSYIAEAFF
>TRBV7-2|once|TRBJ2-1|TRBD2
TGTGCCAGCAGCACCCGGGGGGGGGCCCGGATAAACAATGAGCAGTTCTTC
CASSTRGGARINNEQFF
>TRBV19|-|TRBJ1-4|-
TGTGCCAGTAGTATAGGATTGGGGGAATTCAATGAAAAACTGTTTTTT
CASSIGLGEFNEKLFF
>TRBV11-3|-|TRBJ2-5|-
TGTGCCAGCAGCTTAGGCGTGACGGGGAAATATGCCCAGTACTTC
CASSLGVTGKYAQYF
>TRBV28|-|TRBJ1-2|TRBD1
TGTGCCAGCCGACAGGGCGCTAACTATGGCTACACCTTC
CASRQGANYGYTF
>TRBV11-3|-|TRBJ2-1|-
TGTGCCAGCAGCTTGGGCGGGAACTACAATGAGCAGTTCTTC
CASSLGGNYNEQFF
>TRBV6-1|once|TRBJ2-1|TRBD1
TGTGCCAGCAGTGGGGCCGGGACAGGGGCCCGAAGACGGGACAATGAGCAGTTCTTC
CASSGAGTGARRRDNEQFF
>TRBV27|-|TRBJ2-1|TRBD2
TGTGCCAGCAGGCCAGGGCAAGAGGGAGGGAATGAGCAGTTCTTC
CASRPGQEGGNEQFF
>TRBV2|once|TRBJ1-4|TRBD1
TGTGCCAGCAGTGAGGGGACAGCGGGAGAAAAACTGTTTTTT
CASSEGTAGEKLFF
>TRBV6-5|-|TRBJ1-1|-
TGTGCCAGCACCAGCGGGTGGGGAGTTGGGGCTTTCTTT
CASTSGWGVGAFF
>TRBV4-3|once|TRBJ1-5|TRBD1
TGCGCCAGCAGCCAGGAACAGGGGCTAGATCAGCCCCAGCATTTT
CASSQEQGLDQPQHF
>TRBV6-5|-|TRBJ1-2|-
TGTGCCAGCAGGCGTACAGGGAACTATGGCTACACCTTC
CASRRTGNYGYTF
>TRBV20-1|-|TRBJ2-1|TRBD2
TGCAGTGCTAGTTCAGCGGGGGCCTACAATGAGCAGTTCTTC
CSASSAGAYNEQFF
>TRBV4-3|-|TRBJ1-4|-
TGCGCCAGCAGCCAAGGGAACCCTTCCTCAAATGAAAAACTGTTTTTT
CASSQGNPSSNEKLFF
>TRBV9|-|TRBJ1-1|-
TGTGCCAGCAGCGTAACCCCAGACACTGAAGCTTTCTTT
CASSVTPDTEAFF
>TRBV3-1/TRBV3-2|-|TRBJ1-3|-
TGTGCCAGCAGCCAAGGGGGCCTAAGCTCTGGAAACACCATATATTTT
CASSQGGLSSGNTIYF
>TRBV6-5|-|TRBJ1-1|-
TGTGCCAGCAGACTCGGACAGTCTAACACTGAAGCTTTCTTT
CASRLGQSNTEAFF
>TRBV5-4|-|TRBJ2-7|TRBD2
TGTGCCAGCAGCTTCGGGGGGAGAGGGTCGTACGAGCAGTACTTC
CASSFGGRGSYEQYF
>TRBV7-9|-|TRBJ2-2|-
TGTGCCAGCAGCTTAGTCTCTCCCACCGGGGAGCTGTTTTTT
CASSLVSPTGELFF
>TRBV6-4|-|TRBJ2-1|-
TGTGCCAGCAGTGACAGGTGGGGGGCGGATGAGCAGTTCTTC
CASSDRWGADEQFF
>TRBV5-6|-|TRBJ1-2|-
TGTGCCAGCAGCGACGGCAGCTATGGCTACACCTTC
CASSDGSYGYTF
>TRBV3-1/TRBV3-2|-|TRBJ1-6|-
TGTGCCAGCAGCCAAGAAATAGGAGGTGGGATTTCACCCCTCCACTTT
CASSQEIGGGISPLHF
>TRBV11-3|-|TRBJ2-5|TRBD1
TGTGCCAGCAGCTCGGGACAGGGACCTCAAGAGACCCAGTACTTC
CASSSGQGPQETQYF
>TRBV4-3|-|TRBJ1-5|TRBD1
TGCGCCAGCAGCCAAGCCGGGACAGGGCTTTTCAGCAATCAGCCCCAGCATTTT
CASSQAGTGLFSNQPQHF
>TRBV19|few|TRBJ1-4|TRBD1
TGTGCCAGTAGCACCGGGACAGGTTGGGATGAAAAACTGTTTTTT
CASSTGTGWDEKLFF
>TRBV15|-|TRBJ1-2|-
TGTGCCACCAGCAGAGATGGGGCAGGAGGCTACACCTTC
CATSRDGAGGYTF
>TRBV7-3|-|TRBJ2-3|TRBD2
TGTGCCAGCAGCTTAAGCCTAGCGGGACGCACAGATACGCAGTATTTT
CASSLSLAGRTDTQYF
>TRBV6-5|-|TRBJ1-2|-
TGTGCCAGCAGCGACAGCCTTCGCTACACCTTC
CASSDSLRYTF
>TRBV5-1|-|TRBJ1-3|TRBD1
TGCGCCAGCAGCTTCACGGTGGGGACAGGGATCTCGGCTGGAAACACCATATATTTT
CASSFTVGTGISAGNTIYF
>TRBV6-5|-|TRBJ1-5|TRBD1
TGTGCCAGCAGCTACGGGACAGGGAGAGATCAGCCCCAGCATTTT
CASSYGTGRDQPQHF
>TRBV28|-|TRBJ1-4|-
TGTGCCAGCAGATCCGGCGGAACTAATGAAAAACTGTTTTTT
CASRSGGTNEKLFF
>TRBV11-2|-|TRBJ2-1|TRBD2
TGTGCCAGCAGCCGAACTAGCGACTACAATGAGCAGTTCTTC
CASSRTSDYNEQFF
>TRBV25-1|-|TRBJ1-3|TRBD1
TGTGCCAGCAGTGAATATCCGGGCAGGGGGAGCTCTGGAAACACCATATATTTT
CASSEYPGRGSSGNTIYF
>TRBV18|-|TRBJ1-1|-
TGTGCCAGCTTTCAACTGAACACTGAAGCTTTCTTT
CASFQLNTEAFF
>TRBV5-1|-|TRBJ2-7|TRBD2
TGCGCCAGCAGCTTGAGCGGGGGATCCTACGAGCAGTACTTC
CASSLSGGSYEQYF
>TRBV7-9|-|TRBJ2-3|TRBD2
TGTGCCAACCGACTAGCAGGTTCAGATACGCAGTATTTT
CANRLAGSDTQYF
>TRBV18|-|TRBJ1-5|-
TGTGCCAGCTCACCAGCTGCCGGGGGTGGCGGCAATCAGCCCCAGCATTTT
CASSPAAGGGGNQPQHF
>TRBV5-1|-|TRBJ2-7|-
TGCGCCAGCAGCTTGATGGGCTACGAGCAGTACTTC
CASSLMGYEQYF
>TRBV7-6|-|TRBJ2-7|TRBD2
TGTGCCAGCAGCTTAGCAGCACTAGCGGGCTACGAGCAGTACTTC
CASSLAALAGYEQYF
>TRBV4-3|-|TRBJ1-1|-
TGCGCCAGCAGCCAATCTACGCTGAACACTGAAGCTTTCTTT
CASSQSTLNTEAFF
>TRBV18|-|TRBJ1-2|-
TGTGCCAGCTCACCAAGTTCGGGTTTTGACGGTTACACCTTC
CASSPSSGFDGYTF
>TRBV19|-|TRBJ1-1|TRBD1
TGTGCCAGTAGTCGACAGGGGTTTGGCACTGAAGCTTTCTTT
CASSRQGFGTEAFF
>TRBV7-9|-|TRBJ1-1|-
TGTGCCAGCAGCCCCCAGTCGGGACAGAACACTGAAGCTTTCTTT
CASSPQSGQNTEAFF
>TRBV18|once|TRBJ2-5|TRBD1
TGTGCCAGCTCCCCCGGGACAGGGGGCTCGGAGACCCAGTACTTC
CASSPGTGGSETQYF
>TRBV7-2|-|TRBJ1-2|-
TGTGCCAGCAGCCTAGGGCAGGGTCGAGGGTATGGCTACACCTTC
CASSLGQGRGYGYTF
>TRBV12-3/TRBV12-4|once|TRBJ1-2|TRBD1
TGTGCCAGCAGCTTAGAGGGACAGTATGGCTACACCTTC
CASSLEGQYGYTF
>TRBV24-1|once|TRBJ2-5|TRBD1
TGTGCCACCAGTGATAAGGACAGGTTTCGAGAGACCCAGTACTTC
CATSDKDRFRETQYF
>TRBV19|-|TRBJ2-2|-
TGTGCCAGTAGTATAGATGTGGGGGTCCGCGGGGAGCTGTTTTTT
CASSIDVGVRGELFF
>TRBV2|few|TRBJ2-1|TRBD2
TGTGCCAGCAGTGACCTACTAGCGGGAGGGTCAGGAGAGCAGTTCTTC
CASSDLLAGGSGEQFF
>TRBV4-2|-|TRBJ2-3|TRBD2
TGTGCCAGCAGCCAAGGAGGACTAGCGGGCTTTAGCACAGATACGCAGTATTTT
CASSQGGLAGFSTDTQYF
>TRBV16|-|TRBJ2-5|-
TGTGCCAGCAGCCAATCTTACCGTGATAGGACCCAGTACTTC
CASSQSYRDRTQYF
>TRBV5-1|-|TRBJ2-3|TRBD2
TGCGCCAGCAGCAGCGGCGGGGGGGCCACAGATACGCAGTATTTT
CASSSGGGATDTQYF